The 23 T cell receptor beta chains reported below all come from one sample, sequenced in a study of blood T cell repertoires in COVID-19. Produced via immunoSEQ multiplex PCR; TCRdb's table is partial and in-frame only. The data contain about 62,000 clones, 80% to 90% of them singletons. What was sequenced was peripheral blood. These receptors were taken from a woman aged 60 to 75 with COVID-19, enrolled during active disease.

This sequence joins TRBV5-1 and TRBJ1-5, with D perhaps matching TRBD1 (5 bases). V was clipped by 5 bases and J by 4 bases, with 16 bases between them. This CDR3 has 15 residues. In germline, CDR1 is SGHRS, CDR2 YFSETQ. The CDR3 sequence is CASRGELGENQPQHF. Written as DNA, the CDR3 is TGCGCCAGCAGGGGTGAGTTAGGGGAAAATCAGCCCCAGCATTTT.

The chain is built from TRBV29-1 and TRBJ1-1, with 8 positions matching TRBD1. The CDR3 spans 15 residues. Looked up from germline, CDR1 is SQVTM and CDR2 is ANQGSEA. J gave up 11 bases and V 2 bases, and 16 bases lay outside the gene matches. The CDR3 sequence: CSVETGTGELGTAFF. The CDR3 DNA reads as TGCAGCGTTGAAACCGGGACAGGTGAGCTGGGGACGGCTTTCTTT. The whole variable domain, remainder taken from reference TRBV29-1 and TRBJ1-1, is SAVISQKPSRDICQRGTSLTIQCQVDSQVTMMFWYRQQPGQSLTLIATANQGSEATYESGFVIDKFPISRPNLTFSTLTVSNMSPEDSSIYLCSVETGTGELGTAFFGQGTRLTVV.

V gene TRBV7-3 combines with J gene TRBJ1-1; 9 bases align to TRBD1. V was pared by 5 bases and J by 3 bases, with 4 bases of the junction left unmatched. The CDR3 totals 14 residues. Germline CDR1 SGHTA, CDR2 FQGTGA. The CDR3 coding sequence is TGTGCCAGCAGCCCCCGGACAGGGGACACTGAAGCTTTCTTT. It yields the protein CASSPRTGDTEAFF.

The rearrangement uses TRBV5-1 and TRBJ2-5; TRBD2 matches 8 bases. In germline, CDR1 is SGHRS, CDR2 YFSETQ. V shed 5 bases and J 5 bases; nucleotides not matched to a gene: 14. The length of the CDR3 is 16 residues. The CDR3 reads CASRNQLAGGMETQYF. CDR3 sequence (DNA): TGCGCCAGCAGGAACCAACTCGCGGGAGGTATGGAGACCCAGTACTTC.

V usage is TRBV7-2 and J usage is TRBJ1-4, with D maybe TRBD1 (5 bases). Germline V gene sequence: CDR1 SGHTA, CDR2 FQGNSA. This CDR3 region has 15 residues. Trimming took 1 base from V and 5 from J, leaving 11 bases between them. CDR3: CASSLGRGPNEKLFF. The CDR3 bases are TGTGCCAGCAGCTTAGGGCGGGGCCCCAATGAAAAACTGTTTTTT.

This chain connects TRBV15 to TRBJ2-1; the match to TRBD2 covers 11 bases. Germline assignment: CDR1 LNHNV and CDR2 YYDKDF (reference sequence). The CDR3 spans 16 residues. The J segment lost 3 bases and the V segment lost 3 bases, leaving 4 bases of the junction unmatched. The CDR3 region has the DNA TGTGCCACCAGCAGTACCGGGACTAGCGGCTACAATGAGCAGTTCTTC. Amino acid sequence: CATSSTGTSGYNEQFF.

The rearrangement links TRBV7-2 to TRBJ1-1; 8 bases are a match to TRBD1. Looked up from germline, CDR1 is SGHTA and CDR2 is FQGNSA. V lost 1 base and J lost 3; bases outside the gene matches: 4. This CDR3 has 15 amino acids. CDR3 protein: CASSLVGTGDTEAFF. CDR3 nucleotides: TGTGCCAGCAGCTTAGTTGGGACAGGAGACACTGAAGCTTTCTTT.

The chain uses TRBV29-1 and TRBJ2-5, with D maybe TRBD1 (6 bases). Trimming took 6 bases from V and 5 from J, leaving 13 bases between them. The length of the CDR3 is 12 residues. Germline-derived CDR1 and CDR2 are SQVTM and ANQGSEA. CDR3 coding DNA: TGCAGCGTATACAGGGTCGCGGAGACCCAGTACTTC. It is translated as CSVYRVAETQYF.

This clone has only one observation. The chain links TRBV19 to TRBJ2-7; 12 bases are a match to TRBD1. With V trimmed by 5 bases and J by 7 bases, 15 bases remained unmatched. This CDR3 is built from 17 residues. CDR1 is LNHDA, CDR2 SQIVND, per germline (reference sequence). CDR3 sequence (DNA): TGTGCCAGTAGTTATGTAAACCGGGACAGGGGGCGCTCGGAGCAGTACTTC. Translated, it gives CASSYVNRDRGRSEQYF.

The table lists this clone with a count of one. This chain links TRBV11-2 with TRBJ2-4; tentatively, D is TRBD2 (7 bases). V dropped 5 bases and J dropped 5 bases, with 13 bases sitting between them. The CDR3 sequence is 14 residues long. Germline CDR1 and CDR2: SGHAT and FQNNGV. CDR3 nucleotide sequence: TGTGCCAGCAGCCCACCGGGGGGCCAAAACATTCAGTACTTC. It specifies CASSPPGGQNIQYF.

The chain is built from TRBV28 and TRBJ1-2, with D maybe TRBD1 (5 bases). CDR3 length: 13 residues. Germline lookup yields CDR1 MDHEN and CDR2 SYDVKM. V gave up 4 bases and J gave up 8 bases, with 14 bases separating them. DNA for the CDR3: TGTGCCAGCAGTTCAAACCAGGGCCGAGGCTACACCTTC. Its protein is CASSSNQGRGYTF.

This chain connects TRBV7-9 to TRBJ1-4; 8 nucleotides align to TRBD1. CDR1 and CDR2 (germline): SEHNR, FQNEAQ (reference sequence). The V segment lost 1 base and the J segment 8 bases; nucleotides outside the gene matches: 6. CDR3 length equals 15 residues. For the CDR3, the DNA is TGTGCCAGCAGCTTAGGTGGACAGGGAGGGGAAAAACTGTTTTTT. Translation: CASSLGGQGGEKLFF.

The rearrangement joins TRBV7-8 to TRBJ1-2; perhaps TRBD1 as D (5 bases). Trimming stripped 0 bases from V and 8 bases from J, with 16 bases between. This CDR3 has 15 residues. The germline gives CDR1 SGHVS, CDR2 FQNEAQ. The CDR3 coding sequence is TGTGCCAGCAGCTTAGCGGGGCTCAGGGCTGAGGGCTACACCTTC. Translating it yields CASSLAGLRAEGYTF.

The V and J genes are TRBV5-1 and TRBJ2-1; 8 bases map to TRBD1. Germline V lookup: CDR1 SGHRS, CDR2 YFSETQ. Losses at the gene ends were 0 bases for V and 3 bases for J; bases not matched to a gene: 5. The CDR3 extends over 16 amino acids. DNA for the CDR3: TGCGCCAGCAGCTTGGGGGGACAGGCGCACTACAATGAGCAGTTCTTC. This codes for CASSLGGQAHYNEQFF. Complete variable domain (other parts from reference TRBV5-1 and TRBJ2-1): KAGVTQTPRYLIKTRGQQVTLSCSPISGHRSVSWYQQTPGQGLQFLFEYFSETQRNKGNFPGRFSGRQFSNSRSEMNVSTLELGDSALYLCASSLGGQAHYNEQFFGPGTRLTVL.

This clone was found once. The chain has TRBV12-5 and TRBJ2-7; 7 nucleotides align to TRBD2. Germline CDR1 reads LGHNT; CDR2 reads FRNRAP. After removal of 5 bases from V and 6 bases from J, the junction contained 10 bases not matched to a gene. This CDR3 region has 14 residues. As DNA, the CDR3 is TGTGCTAGTGGTCCCGGACTAGGTCTTGGCGAGCAGTACTTC. It codes for CASGPGLGLGEQYF.

The J gene is TRBJ1-2, the V gene TRBV7-2; TRBD1 agrees at 7 bases. Germline assignment: CDR1 SGHTA and CDR2 FQGNSA. Trimming took 6 bases from V and 8 from J; bases not matched to a gene: 3. The CDR3 has 11 residues. The CDR3 nucleotides read TGTGCCAGCAGTCAAGGGGGCGGCTACACCTTC. This encodes CASSQGGGYTF.

The chain has TRBV2 and TRBJ1-1; D not certain. Trimming cost V 5 bases and J 1 base, with 11 bases left between them. The CDR3 contains 14 residues. Germline CDR1 SNHLY, CDR2 FYNNEI. The CDR3 loop reads CASSSAGTNTEAFF. The CDR3 DNA is TGTGCCAGCAGTTCAGCAGGCACGAACACTGAAGCTTTCTTT.

V is TRBV19 and J is TRBJ1-2; 8 positions agree with TRBD1. J gave up 5 bases and V 3 bases, and 5 bases lay outside the gene matches. The CDR3 sequence is 14 residues long. Looked up from germline, CDR1 is LNHDA and CDR2 is SQIVND (reference sequence). The CDR3 here is CASSILQGAYGYTF. The CDR3 DNA reads as TGTGCCAGTAGTATTCTCCAGGGGGCTTATGGCTACACCTTC.

The CDR3 nucleotides are TGTGCCAGCAATCCGGACAGGGGCCAAGAGACCCAGTACTTC. It is translated as CASNPDRGQETQYF. The V gene is TRBV2, the J gene TRBJ2-5; 9 nucleotides align to TRBD1. V was pared by 7 bases and J by 1 base, with 4 bases of the junction left unmatched. Germline loops: CDR1 SNHLY, CDR2 FYNNEI. The CDR3 covers 14 residues.

The chain employs TRBV19 and TRBJ2-1; D is undetermined. Germline V lookup: CDR1 LNHDA, CDR2 SQIVND (reference sequence). V was pared by 0 bases and J by 5 bases, with 11 bases between. This CDR3 contains 15 residues. The CDR3 region is CASSIDWSADNEQFF. The CDR3 nucleotides are TGTGCCAGTAGTATAGATTGGAGCGCCGACAATGAGCAGTTCTTC. The entire variable domain, with the rest obtained from reference TRBV19 and TRBJ2-1, is as follows: DGGITQSPKYLFRKEGQNVTLSCEQNLNHDAMYWYRQDPGQGLRLIYYSQIVNDFQKGDIAEGYSVSREKKESFPLTVTSAQKNPTAFYLCASSIDWSADNEQFFGPGTRLTVL.

This sequence joins TRBV4-1 and TRBJ2-1, with D perhaps TRBD2 (6 bases). V was cut by 1 base and J by 16 bases, with 14 bases left in between. The CDR3 loop spans 12 amino acids. Germline values: CDR1 MGHRA, CDR2 YSYEKL. This CDR3 is CASSQVRDQPFF. Here the CDR3 DNA reads TGCGCCAGCAGCCAAGTGCGGGACCAACCCTTCTTC.

The chain uses TRBV30 and TRBJ1-6; 7 nucleotides agree with TRBD1. The V segment lost 8 bases and the J segment 3 bases; nucleotides outside the gene matches: 10. The CDR3 spans 15 residues. CDR1 is GTSNPN and CDR2 is SVGIG in the germline V gene (reference sequence). The CDR3 nucleotides are TGTGCCCTCAAGCCCCAGGGGGGCTATAATTCACCCCTCCACTTT. Protein sequence: CALKPQGGYNSPLHF.

The chain joins TRBV30 to TRBJ1-6; 9 nucleotides align to TRBD1. In germline, CDR1 is GTSNPN, CDR2 SVGIG (reference sequence). V lost 0 bases and J lost 10; bases outside the gene matches: 10. This CDR3 region has 16 residues. CDR3 sequence (DNA): TGTGCCTGGAGTGTAGGGGCAACAGGGGGCGGGTCACCCCTCCACTTT. This translates into CAWSVGATGGGSPLHF.